Presented here are 9 T cell receptor beta chains from one specimen sequenced in a study of T cell responses to AZD1222 COVID-19 vaccine. Profiling relied on immunoSEQ multiplex PCR, and the TCRdb table lists in-frame clones only, not all of them. The sample lists under 150,000 clones, roughly 92% occurring once. The material sequenced was peripheral blood, taken 28 days after the second AZD1222 dose. The receptors shown here come from an adult who received the AZD1222 COVID-19 vaccine.

V and J are TRBV15 and TRBJ1-2, with D possibly TRBD1 on 6 matching bases. CDR1 and CDR2 (germline): LNHNV, YYDKDF (reference sequence). Trimming removed 0 bases at V and 4 bases at J, with 9 bases between. This CDR3 is built from 14 residues. CDR3 nucleotides: TGTGCCACCAGCAGAGATGGGGGGCCCTATGGCTACACCTTC. Residues: CATSRDGGPYGYTF.

The chain carries TRBV4-2 and TRBJ1-3, with 10 bases that match TRBD1. The CDR3 covers 13 residues. Losses at the gene ends were 3 bases for V and 7 bases for J; bases not matched to a gene: 0. Germline values: CDR1 LGHNA, CDR2 YNFKEQ. The CDR3 DNA reads TGTGCCAGCAGCCAGGACAGGGGGAACACCATATATTTT. Amino acids: CASSQDRGNTIYF.

The chain links TRBV24-1 to TRBJ2-3; D possibly uses TRBD1 or TRBD2 (6 bases each). The CDR3 is 19 amino acids. Trimming removed 0 bases from V and 0 bases from J, with 18 bases in between. Germline V gene sequence: CDR1 KGHDR, CDR2 SFDVKD. The CDR3 sequence: CATSDLPPEGGGSTDTQYF. In nucleotides, the CDR3 is TGTGCCACCAGTGATTTGCCCCCTGAGGGGGGCGGGAGCACAGATACGCAGTATTTT.

The V gene is TRBV7-2, the J gene TRBJ2-5; 10 bases fit TRBD2. Losses at the gene ends were 6 bases for V and 5 bases for J; bases not matched to a gene: 12. Germline V gives CDR1 SGHTA, CDR2 FQGNSA. The CDR3 runs to 16 residues. The CDR3 region has the DNA TGTGCCAGCAGTATTGGAGCGGGAGGGTTGACCGAGACCCAGTACTTC. Amino acid sequence: CASSIGAGGLTETQYF.

The gene calls are TRBV28 and TRBJ1-1; TRBD1 aligns across 9 bases. After removal of 4 bases from V and 4 bases from J, the junction contained 7 bases not matched to a gene. The V gene's germline CDR1 is MDHEN and CDR2 SYDVKM. CDR3 length: 15 residues. DNA for the CDR3: TGTGCCAGCAGTTCGGGACAGGGACGGGGCACTGAAGCTTTCTTT. The encoded protein is CASSSGQGRGTEAFF.

This chain links TRBV6-2 or TRBV6-3 with TRBJ2-7, with no clear D. CDR3 length: 13 amino acids. In germline, CDR1 is MNHEY, CDR2 SVGEGT. The DNA of the CDR3 is TGTGCCAGCAGTCCGCGAGACAACCACGAGCAGTGCGTC. Translation: CASSPRDNHEQCV.

CDR3 protein: CASSFEGGRGKTDTQYF. Here the CDR3 DNA reads TGTGCCAGCAGCTTTGAGGGCGGCAGGGGGAAAACAGATACGCAGTATTTT. V and J are TRBV5-4 and TRBJ2-3, with 7 bases identical to TRBD1. Germline CDR1 SGHNT, CDR2 YYREEE (reference sequence). The J segment lost 3 bases and the V segment lost 2 bases, leaving 12 bases of the junction unmatched. The CDR3 sequence is 17 residues long. The full variable domain, completed using reference TRBV5-4 and TRBJ2-3, is ETGVTQSPTHLIKTRGQQVTLRCSSQSGHNTVSWYQQALGQGPQFIFQYYREEENGRGNFPPRFSGLQFPNYSSELNVNALELDDSALYLCASSFEGGRGKTDTQYFGPGTRLTVL.

The gene calls are TRBV10-2 and TRBJ2-7; tentatively, D is TRBD2 (6 bases). The CDR3 runs 14 residues. Germline V lookup: CDR1 WSHSY, CDR2 SAAADI. The germline V and J ends were trimmed by 3 bases and 3 bases, with 12 bases remaining between them. The CDR3 is CASSDALAIYEQYF. CDR3 DNA: TGCGCCAGCAGTGATGCACTAGCTATCTACGAGCAGTACTTC.

V is TRBV6-1 and J is TRBJ1-4; possible D gene TRBD1, 6 bases. Per germline, CDR1 MNHNS and CDR2 SASEGT. The CDR3 has 14 residues. With 1 base removed from V and 8 bases from J, the gap between germline ends came to 11 bases. The CDR3 DNA is TGTGCCAGCAGTGAAGAAGGGGGTTGGGAAAAACTGTTTTTT. This translates into CASSEEGGWEKLFF.